What follows describes a single T cell receptor beta chain. Its antigen is unknown. No base qualities exist here, and no much larger clone lies one base off it. This entry comes from a study of blood T cells in healthy people across ages (dated by TCRdb to the mid-2010s). Notes on the research overall: Template switching captured roughly one uniquely barcoded TCR beta cDNA molecule per two T cells in model experiments. Age-related changes in TCR beta repertoire diversity were measured in the study by deep sequencing normalized with unique cDNA molecular identifiers. Donors were grouped into four age groups: young (average approximately 16 years), middle-aged (39), aged (over 55) and long-lived (around 80). To avoid experimental bias, donors of different ages were spread randomly across the sequencing lanes. For two donors (one aged 18 to 29 and one aged 80 or older), the study analyzed two additional independent replicas of 1 million unique cDNA reads from the same blood draw.

The method behind the library was 5' RACE. A second about 7 to 11 cycle PCR used a sample-barcoded 5' primer and a J-beta primer mix. A template-switch 5' adaptor carrying 12 random nucleotides introduced a unique molecular identifier onto each TCR beta cDNA molecule. At least 2.5 million CDR3-containing paired-end reads were obtained from each sample. All of the RNA was converted into first-strand cDNA using the Mint cDNA synthesis kit, with a TRBC-specific oligonucleotide serving as the primer. After uracil-DNA glycosylase treatment, a first 18-cycle PCR used universal primers M1SS and BC2_uni_R on all cDNA. As for the original processing: For normalization, 1 million high-quality reads were randomly selected from each sample, with every read carrying a distinct molecular identifier. Instead of being binned into consensus sequences, reads with shared molecular identifiers were discarded. MiTCR, set to a Q25 quality threshold and the strictest error-elimination algorithm, was used for CDR3 identification, clonotype clustering and error correction. A nonparametric unseen species model with Euler transformation was used to estimate a lower bound on total TCR beta diversity. The public reads were run again by TCRdb, first through fastp at Q25 and then through MiXCR, and only productive beta chains were kept. Each CDR3 protein appears once, grouped with its most common genes and DNA. TCRdb's processing, not the authors', yielded these V and J calls. A total of over 1,500,000 distinct CDR3 sequences appear in this sample, about two fifths of them only once. 20% to 25% of the sample is in the top ten clones.

The donors were a few dozen Caucasian individuals from Russia, aged roughly 6 to 100 years, who were systemically healthy. Each donor gave roughly 9.5 milliliters of peripheral blood, collected into EDTA-treated Vacutainer tubes. PBMCs were isolated by Ficoll-Paque density-gradient centrifugation, with at least 7 million obtained per sample. Trizol reagent was used to extract total RNA from the PBMCs, yielding at least 5.5 micrograms per sample. For every donor, flow cytometry on a PBMC aliquot measured the percentage of naive CD45RAhigh/CD27high T cells. The paper as a whole reports these results and caveats: Observed TCR beta diversity per million T cells fell roughly linearly with age, and a significant reduction was already apparent by age about 43. Donor CMV infection status was unknown, potentially confounding age-related changes in expanded clonotypes. Bulk unsorted PBMC profiling prevented conclusive comparison of naive and antigen-experienced compartments. Observed TCR beta diversity correlated strongly with the percentage of naive T cells measured by flow cytometry. Estimates of total diversity based on one million sequenced T cells were considered lower bounds and underestimates. Compared with the aged group, more naive CD4+ T cells, fewer expanded clones and increased TCR diversity were shown by the long-lived group, suggesting age selection.

Reading from cysteine to phenylalanine, the CDR3 counts 16 amino acids. Of all the DNA, just the CDR3 is kept, 48 bases in frame from base 1. After removal of 2 bases from V and 0 bases from J, the junction retains 1 base not matched to a gene. Per the germline V gene, SGHTA is the CDR1 and FQGTGA is the CDR2. The origin of this receptor is a human donor in good health. The rearrangement joined TRBV7-3 to TRBJ2-3, with 11 bases matching TRBD1. The material sequenced was blood. The DNA is as follows: TGTGCCAGCAGCTTAGGGACAGGGGGGAGCACAGATACGCAGTATTTT. The translation is CASSLGTGGSTDTQYF.